This passage covers 20 T cell receptor beta chains from one sample sequenced in a study of OX40 agonist ivuxolimab in advanced cancers. Produced via immunoSEQ multiplex PCR; TCRdb's table is partial and in-frame only. This sample has about 93,000 clones, with 90% to 95% found just once. This specimen was CD4+ or CD8+ T cells sorted from blood, taken in a trial of the OX40 agonist ivuxolimab. Every receptor here comes from an adult with an advanced solid tumor such as melanoma, head and neck, liver or kidney cancer.

The DNA for the CDR3 is TGTGCCAGCCAACAAAGGCCGGGACTAGCGGGGTGGGGGGAGCAGTTCTTC. Its protein product is CASQQRPGLAGWGEQFF. The chain joins TRBV27 to TRBJ2-1; TRBD2 aligns across 13 bases. Unmatched junction bases numbered 17, after V lost 8 bases and J lost 10 bases. This CDR3 contains 17 residues. Germline CDR1 reads MNHEY; CDR2 reads SMNVEV (reference sequence).

J is TRBJ2-7 and V is TRBV6-5, with D possibly being TRBD2 (7 bases). Germline V CDR1 and CDR2: MNHEY, SVGAGI. Trimming removed 6 bases at V and 4 bases at J, with 19 bases between. The length of the CDR3 is 15 residues. The CDR3 region is CASRRHEGGGYEQYF. The CDR3 bases are TGTGCCAGCAGACGACATGAGGGAGGGGGGTACGAGCAGTACTTC.

CDR3 amino acids: CASSSPVGTSRYMEQYF. In nucleotides, the CDR3 is TGTGCCAGCAGCTCCCCAGTTGGGACTAGCAGGTATATGGAGCAGTACTTC. The rearrangement joins TRBV5-4 to TRBJ2-7, with 9 bases matching TRBD2. Germline V gene sequence: CDR1 SGHNT, CDR2 YYREEE (reference sequence). The V gene end was trimmed by 3 bases and the J gene end by 7 bases; junction bases not matched to a gene: 17. CDR3 size: 17 residues. The full variable domain, in which reference TRBV5-4 and TRBJ2-7 provide the parts outside the CDR3, is ETGVTQSPTHLIKTRGQQVTLRCSSQSGHNTVSWYQQALGQGPQFIFQYYREEENGRGNFPPRFSGLQFPNYSSELNVNALELDDSALYLCASSSPVGTSRYMEQYFGPGTRLTVT.

The CDR3 DNA follows: TGTGCCAGCAGCTCAGGACGCGCCGGGGAGCTGTTTTTT. Translated, it gives CASSSGRAGELFF. The chain has TRBV11-3 and TRBJ2-2; D uncertain. CDR3 length: 13 residues. Germline V gene data show CDR1 as SGHNT and CDR2 as YENEEA. The V and J ends lost 4 bases and 6 bases respectively, with 9 bases between them. Based on the CDR3 plus reference TRBV11-3 and TRBJ2-2, the full variable domain is EAGVVQSPRYKIIEKKQPVAFWCNPISGHNTLYWYLQNLGQGPELLIRYENEEAVDDSQLPKDRFSAERLKGVDSTLKIQPAELGDSAVYLCASSSGRAGELFFGEGSRLTVL.

This clone came up a few times. The chain combines TRBV9 with TRBJ2-3; D is perhaps TRBD2 (6 bases). Per germline, CDR1 SGDLS and CDR2 YYNGEE. V was cut by 0 bases and J by 0 bases, with 17 bases left in between. This CDR3 contains 18 residues. The CDR3 DNA reads as TGTGCCAGCAGCGTAGACCGTACTAGCCCCAGAAGCACAGATACGCAGTATTTT. Amino acids: CASSVDRTSPRSTDTQYF.

This sequence joins TRBV18 and TRBJ2-7; possible D gene TRBD1, 5 bases. Trimming took off 1 base at V and 2 bases at J, with 18 bases between the two ends. CDR3 size: 17 residues. Germline V CDR1 and CDR2: KGHSH, LQKENI. The CDR3 here is CASSPRAAGIGPYEQYF. The CDR3 bases are TGTGCCAGCTCACCACGCGCAGCAGGGATCGGGCCCTACGAGCAGTACTTC.

This chain connects TRBV21-1 to TRBJ2-3; the table's D call, TRBD2, has no DNA check behind it. TRBV21-1 is a recognized pseudogene. The CDR3 totals 21 residues. The CDR3 DNA is TGTGCCAGCAGCAAAGATTCGGGACTAGCGGGTAAGTTCTCTAGCACAGATACGCAGTATTTT. Protein product: CASSKDSGLAGKFSSTDTQYF.

This sequence joins TRBV19 and TRBJ2-1; 7 bases are shared with TRBD2. Losses at the gene ends were 5 bases for V and 0 bases for J; bases not matched to a gene: 4. The germline gives CDR1 LNHDA, CDR2 SQIVND (reference sequence). CDR3 length: 15 residues. The CDR3 coding sequence is TGTGCCAGTAGTCCGACGGGGGGCTCCTACAATGAGCAGTTCTTC. Translating gives CASSPTGGSYNEQFF.

The chain has TRBV4-1 and TRBJ2-4; D uncertain. The germline V gene has CDR1 MGHRA and CDR2 YSYEKL. The CDR3 has 15 residues. Trimming removed 3 bases from V and 0 bases from J, with 9 bases in between. Here the CDR3 DNA reads TGCGCCAGCAGCCAGCACGTACTAGCCAAAAACATTCAGTACTTC. As protein: CASSQHVLAKNIQYF.

The chain joins TRBV6-6 to TRBJ2-7; D unclear. The germline V gene encodes CDR1 MNHNY and CDR2 SVGAGI (reference sequence). CDR3 length: 14 residues. V lost 0 bases to trimming and J lost 7 bases, with 13 bases between them. The CDR3 nucleotides read TGTGCCAGCAGTTACTCAGGCCCCCTCCGAGAGCAGTACTTC. Translation gives CASSYSGPLREQYF.

The sample holds one count of this clone. This chain uses TRBV18 with TRBJ2-3; the D is unclear. Trimming took 0 bases from V and 5 from J, leaving 6 bases between them. Germline V CDR1 and CDR2: KGHSH, LQKENI. The CDR3 runs 13 residues. The CDR3 protein is CASSPPNGDTQYF. The CDR3 DNA reads as TGTGCCAGCTCACCACCGAATGGAGATACGCAGTATTTT.

The V and J genes are TRBV28 and TRBJ1-5, with 7 bases matching TRBD1. Germline values: CDR1 MDHEN, CDR2 SYDVKM. CDR3 length equals 12 residues. The V gene end was trimmed by 8 bases and the J gene end by 5 bases; junction bases not matched to a gene: 3. The CDR3 sequence is CASDRVDQPQHF. Here the CDR3 DNA reads TGTGCCAGCGACAGGGTCGATCAGCCCCAGCATTTT.

The chain uses TRBV30 and TRBJ1-3; D gene ambiguous. Deletions cut 7 bases from V and 2 bases from J, with 12 bases between. CDR1 and CDR2 (germline): GTSNPN, SVGIG (reference sequence). This CDR3 comprises 13 residues. CDR3 in amino acids: CALKSNAGNTIYF. CDR3 DNA: TGTGCCTTGAAAAGTAACGCTGGAAACACCATATATTTT.

This clone was detected once. The chain is built from TRBV10-3 and TRBJ2-3; D is ambiguous. V was pared by 6 bases and J by 1 base, with 8 bases between. Germline V gives CDR1 ENHRY, CDR2 SYGVKD. The CDR3 runs to 13 residues. The CDR3 DNA sequence: TGTGCCATCAGAAACGGCGGCACAGATACGCAGTATTTT. Its translation: CAIRNGGTDTQYF.

This clone appeared a single time. The chain combines TRBV18 with TRBJ2-1; 7 bases map to TRBD1. CDR3 size: 13 residues. Trimming cost V 10 bases and J 1 base; bases outside gene matches: 4. In germline, CDR1 is KGHSH, CDR2 LQKENI. In DNA form, the CDR3 reads TGTGCCACCGGGACAGAGTCCTACAATGAGCAGTTCTTC. This codes for CATGTESYNEQFF.

This clone has only a few counts. The chain couples TRBV10-2 to TRBJ1-5, with unresolved D. Trimming left V 6 bases short and J 1 base short, with 13 bases between. Looked up from germline, CDR1 is WSHSY and CDR2 is SAAADI. This CDR3 comprises 15 residues. This CDR3 reads CASRSATRSNQPQHF. As DNA, the CDR3 is TGCGCCAGCAGATCGGCCACGAGAAGCAATCAGCCCCAGCATTTT.

This clone turned up a few times. The genes are TRBV6-6 and TRBJ1-5; D unresolved. Germline loops: CDR1 MNHNY, CDR2 SVGAGI (reference sequence). The CDR3 is 12 amino acids. Trimming stripped 4 bases from V and 14 bases from J, with 15 bases between. The CDR3 DNA follows: TGTGCCAGCAGTTTCAAACCCGAGTCCAAGCATTTT. It yields the protein CASSFKPESKHF.

The J gene is TRBJ2-5, the V gene TRBV12-2; the D call in the table, TRBD2, was not verified against the DNA. TRBV12-2 is a pseudogene. This CDR3 is 17 amino acids long. The CDR3 is CASRLAIGLAGVETQYF. The CDR3 DNA reads as TGTGCAAGTCGCTTAGCGATAGGACTAGCGGGAGTGGAGACCCAGTACTTC.

A remark on this clone: At one of its ends the junction is not consistent with the germline gene, which may arise from a read error. CDR3 nucleotides: TGTGCCAGCAGAGAAGCGGGAATTACTTACAATGAGCAGTTCTTC. Amino acids: CASREAGITYNEQFF. V usage is TRBV6-1 and J usage is TRBJ2-1, with 7 bases identical to TRBD2. The CDR3 covers 15 residues. Germline V gives CDR1 MNHNS, CDR2 SASEGT.

This clone was recorded once. The chain uses TRBV10-3 and TRBJ2-3; TRBD2 aligns across 14 bases. Trimming cost V 7 bases and J 3 bases; bases outside gene matches: 3. The CDR3 length is 15 residues. Germline loops: CDR1 ENHRY, CDR2 SYGVKD. The CDR3 is CAIKGTSGGTDTQYF. The CDR3, as DNA: TGTGCCATCAAAGGGACTAGCGGGGGAACAGATACGCAGTATTTT.